This TCR beta chain comes out of a study of technical replicates of blood from a few donors. Trimming cost V 3 bases and J 7 bases, with 7 bases left between them. The CDR3 length is 11 residues. Germline assignment: CDR1 SGHNT and CDR2 YENEEA. The data were produced by immunoSEQ multiplex PCR, yet TCRdb's version contains in-frame clones alone and is incomplete. The sample has approximately 70,000 clones, about 97% seen once. This TCR was recovered from a human donor in good health. The chain carries TRBV11-3 and TRBJ2-7; D is ambiguous. What was sequenced was T cells isolated from PBMCs. For the CDR3, the DNA is TGTGCCAGCAGCTTCCTTCGGGAGCAGTACTTC. Residues: CASSFLREQYF.